This is a list of T cell receptor beta chains from one sample in a study of cytomegalovirus exposure and HLA in healthy donors. TCRdb keeps only in-frame clones here, not all; method: immunoSEQ multiplex PCR. The table records approximately 100,000 clones, under 85% of them present only once. Source material: PBMCs. These receptors were obtained from a man aged 40-49 years in good health and CMV-seronegative. CDR3s include the opening cysteine and the closing phenylalanine or tryptophan. A D gene is named only where the DNA matches it firmly. Only some rows state a clone size, as once, few, many or a class for expanded clones.

TRBD1	TRBV25-1	once	TRBJ2-3	CASSVTGGMDTQYF	TGTGCCAGCAGTGTAACAGGGGGCATGGATACGCAGTATTTT
.	TRBV4-3	once	TRBJ2-7	CASSQDWETVSSYEQYF	TGCGCCAGCAGCCAAGACTGGGAGACGGTCAGCTCCTACGAGCAGTACTTC
TRBD1	TRBV9	.	TRBJ1-1	CASSPQLGQGGTEAFF	TGTGCCAGCAGCCCCCAATTGGGACAGGGCGGCACTGAAGCTTTCTTT
TRBD2	TRBV27	.	TRBJ2-7	CASSPLAGGLTYEQYF	TGTGCCAGCAGTCCCCTAGCGGGGGGGCTTACCTACGAGCAGTACTTC
TRBD1	TRBV5-6	.	TRBJ1-2	CASSWGTGQAGYPF	TGTGCCAGCAGCTGGGGGACAGGGCAAGCAGGCTACCCCTTC
TRBD1	TRBV29-1	few	TRBJ1-1	CSVGTGDRAFF	TGCAGCGTTGGGACAGGGGATCGAGCTTTCTTT
.	TRBV25-1	few	TRBJ1-2	CASKGRPGEYGYTF	TGTGCCAGCAAAGGTCGTCCCGGGGAATATGGCTACACCTTC
TRBD1	TRBV6-1	.	TRBJ1-3	CASNLGGGNTIYF	TGTGCCAGCAATTTAGGGGGCGGAAACACCATATATTTT
TRBD1	TRBV6-1	.	TRBJ1-5	CASSDLPDRANQPQHF	TGTGCCAGCAGTGATTTACCCGACAGGGCTAATCAGCCCCAGCATTTT
TRBD1	TRBV5-1	.	TRBJ1-1	CASNPGQGGTEAFF	TGCGCCAGCAACCCGGGACAGGGGGGGACTGAAGCTTTCTTT
TRBD1	TRBV7-9	.	TRBJ1-2	CASSYRDSLAYGYTF	TGTGCCAGCAGCTACCGGGACAGCCTTGCCTATGGCTACACCTTC
.	TRBV6-5	.	TRBJ2-1	CASSFYNEQFF	TGTGCCAGCAGCTTCTACAATGAGCAGTTCTTC
TRBD2	TRBV5-6	.	TRBJ2-1	CASFLSGGGYNEQFF	TGTGCCAGCTTCCTTAGCGGGGGGGGATACAATGAGCAGTTCTTC
.	TRBV19	.	TRBJ2-5	CASSIDIEETQYF	TGTGCCAGTAGTATCGACATTGAAGAGACCCAGTACTTC
.	TRBV5-4	few	TRBJ2-2	CASSLVGNTGELFF	TGTGCCAGCAGCTTGGTCGGGAACACCGGGGAGCTGTTTTTT
TRBD2	TRBV27	.	TRBJ2-7	CASSLFGRAGGSYEQYF	TGTGCCAGCAGTTTATTCGGTAGAGCGGGGGGCTCCTATGAGCAGTACTTC
TRBD1	TRBV27	.	TRBJ1-5	CASSPRTGMSNQPQHF	TGTGCCAGCAGTCCACGGACAGGGATGAGCAATCAGCCCCAGCATTTT
.	TRBV19	.	TRBJ1-6	CASSIKDSLNSPLHF	TGTGCCAGTAGTATTAAAGACAGCCTTAATTCACCCCTCCACTTT
.	TRBV30	.	TRBJ1-3	CAWTEGLAGNTIYF	TGTGCCTGGACCGAAGGACTGGCTGGAAACACCATATATTTT
.	TRBV30	few	TRBJ1-5	CAWSVTGLSNQPQHF	TGTGCCTGGAGTGTAACTGGGCTTAGCAATCAGCCCCAGCATTTT
TRBD1	TRBV28	.	TRBJ1-2	CASSSPDRASGYTF	TGTGCCAGCAGTTCCCCGGACAGGGCTAGTGGCTACACCTTC
.	TRBV2	few	TRBJ1-1	CASQRFGVLVAFF	TGTGCCAGCCAGCGGTTCGGAGTCTTGGTTGCTTTCTTT
TRBD1	TRBV6-6	.	TRBJ1-5	CASSYWTGVDQPQHF	TGTGCCAGCAGTTACTGGACAGGGGTGGATCAGCCCCAGCATTTT
.	TRBV7-2	once	TRBJ2-3	CASSLIRVGTQYF	TGTGCCAGCAGCTTAATCCGAGTTGGTACGCAGTATTTT
TRBD1	TRBV15	few	TRBJ2-6	CATSRYRGSGANVLTF	TGTGCCACCAGCAGATACAGGGGCTCCGGGGCCAACGTCCTGACTTTC
.	TRBV7-3	.	TRBJ1-1	CASSPLGAGTEAFF	TGTGCCAGCAGCCCACTGGGGGCGGGCACTGAAGCTTTCTTT
.	TRBV29-1	few	TRBJ1-1	CSVEQGLLNTEAFF	TGCAGCGTTGAGCAGGGGCTACTTAACACTGAAGCTTTCTTT
.	TRBV18	.	TRBJ1-2	CASSPGRGVLYGYTF	TGTGCCAGCTCACCCGGACGGGGGGTTCTATATGGCTACACCTTC
TRBD1	TRBV19	few	TRBJ2-5	CASTDGPGQGFWETQYF	TGTGCCAGTACAGACGGGCCGGGACAGGGGTTTTGGGAGACCCAGTACTTC
.	TRBV7-9	few	TRBJ1-2	CASSSWPSYTF	TGTGCCAGCAGCTCGTGGCCGAGCTACACCTTC
TRBD2	TRBV15	.	TRBJ2-5	CATGRGGHQTQYF	TGTGCCACCGGGAGGGGAGGGCATCAGACCCAGTACTTC
TRBD2	TRBV7-2	large	TRBJ2-1	CASSAGLAGNNEQFF	TGTGCCAGCAGCGCGGGACTAGCGGGGAATAATGAGCAGTTCTTC
TRBD1	TRBV5-1	.	TRBJ1-2	CASSLVTGESRGYTF	TGCGCCAGCAGCTTGGTGACAGGGGAGTCTCGTGGCTACACCTTC
TRBD2	TRBV11-3	once	TRBJ2-2	CASSWGGDTGELFF	TGTGCCAGCAGCTGGGGGGGGGACACCGGGGAGCTGTTTTTT
.	TRBV9	.	TRBJ1-1	CASSLQPGHPNTEAFF	TGTGCCAGCAGCTTGCAACCGGGACATCCAAACACTGAAGCTTTCTTT
.	TRBV4-1	.	TRBJ2-4	CASSQNRDQYF	TGCGCCAGCAGCCAAAACAGGGATCAGTACTTC
TRBD2	TRBV5-1	.	TRBJ2-3	CASSLAGGGAGTQYF	TGCGCCAGCAGCTTGGCCGGCGGGGGGGCCGGTACGCAGTATTTT
.	TRBV6-1	.	TRBJ1-5	CASSEGVGSNQPQHF	TGTGCCAGCAGTGAGGGAGTCGGTAGCAATCAGCCCCAGCATTTT
.	TRBV14	.	TRBJ1-4	CASSQGLSSNEKLFF	TGTGCCAGCAGCCAGGGACTCTCGTCCAATGAAAAACTGTTTTTT
TRBD1	TRBV10-1	.	TRBJ1-1	CASEGGQGEYTEAFF	TGCGCCAGCGAAGGGGGACAGGGGGAGTACACTGAAGCTTTCTTT
TRBD1	TRBV4-3	.	TRBJ1-2	CASSQEQGVVGYTF	TGCGCCAGCAGCCAAGAACAGGGGGTGGTTGGCTACACCTTC
TRBD1	TRBV25-1	once	TRBJ1-4	CASSETGFTNEKLFF	TGTGCCAGCAGTGAGACAGGGTTCACTAATGAAAAACTGTTTTTT
TRBD1	TRBV27	.	TRBJ1-5	CASSLSDRGNQPQHF	TGTGCCAGCAGTTTATCCGACAGGGGCAATCAGCCCCAGCATTTT
.	TRBV2	few	TRBJ1-2	CASRRDGSYGYTF	TGTGCCAGCAGGAGAGACGGGAGCTATGGCTACACCTTC
.	TRBV4-3	.	TRBJ2-2	CASSQGYDSPGELFF	TGCGCCAGCAGCCAGGGGTATGACAGTCCCGGGGAGCTGTTTTTT
TRBD1	TRBV6-5	.	TRBJ2-5	CASSQGTVIQETQYF	TGTGCCAGCAGTCAGGGGACAGTAATCCAAGAGACCCAGTACTTC
.	TRBV19	.	TRBJ2-7	CASSKSGTYEQYF	TGTGCCAGTAGTAAATCAGGAACCTACGAGCAGTACTTC